One sample yielded the 13 T cell receptor beta chains listed below, sequenced in a study of OX40 agonist ivuxolimab in advanced cancers. Sequencing used immunoSEQ multiplex PCR; TCRdb keeps in-frame clones, though not all of them. Altogether 24,000 or so clones are present, approximately 91% being singletons, with the ten largest covering more than 40%. The source was CD4+ or CD8+ T cells sorted from blood, collected in a trial of the OX40 agonist ivuxolimab. Source of these receptors: an adult with an advanced solid tumor such as melanoma, head and neck, liver or kidney cancer.

The chain recombines TRBV15 with TRBJ1-2, with TRBD1 identical over 7 bases. The CDR3 length is 15 residues. V dropped 5 bases and J dropped 7; count of bases not matched to a gene: 13. Germline CDR1 LNHNV, CDR2 YYDKDF (reference sequence). The CDR3 protein is CATSHHEAGTAGYTF. CDR3 in DNA: TGTGCCACCAGCCACCACGAAGCCGGGACAGCTGGCTACACCTTC.

For this clone: This CDR3 is also generated by other DNA sequences in the sample. This chain joins TRBV7-9 and TRBJ2-5; no clear D gene. With 3 bases removed from V and 5 bases from J, the gap between germline ends came to 10 bases. CDR1 is SEHNR and CDR2 is FQNEAQ in the germline V gene (reference sequence). This CDR3 is 13 amino acids long. Here the CDR3 DNA reads TGTGCCAGCAGCTTGTGGGCTGGGGAGACCCAGTACTTC. It specifies CASSLWAGETQYF.

The chain recombines TRBV19 with TRBJ1-6; D unclear. Germline-derived CDR1 and CDR2 are LNHDA and SQIVND (reference sequence). The CDR3 totals 13 residues. V lost 0 bases and J lost 10, with 7 bases in between. Here the CDR3 reads CASSIDPGSPLHF. CDR3 sequence (DNA): TGTGCCAGTAGTATAGATCCAGGCTCACCCCTCCACTTT.

The chain links TRBV13 to TRBJ2-7; the match to TRBD1 covers 10 bases. Germline V gene data show CDR1 as PRHDT and CDR2 as FYEKMQ (reference sequence). V shed 5 bases, J shed 5 bases, and the junction held 3 bases outside the gene matches. The CDR3 is made up of 13 amino acids. The CDR3 coding sequence is TGTGCCAGCAGCGCCGGGACAGGGGACGAGCAGTACTTC. It encodes CASSAGTGDEQYF.

The CDR3 DNA reads as TGTGCCAGCTCAAGACGGGAAGCGAACTATGGCTACACCTTC. Translated: CASSRREANYGYTF. The chain recombines TRBV18 with TRBJ1-2; D uncertain. V was shortened by 5 bases and J by 2 bases, with 12 bases between the two germline ends. This CDR3 has 14 amino acids. CDR1 and CDR2 from the germline V gene are KGHSH and LQKENI. The complete variable domain, with remaining parts taken from reference TRBV18 and TRBJ1-2, reads NAGVMQNPRHLVRRRGQEARLRCSPMKGHSHVYWYRQLPEEGLKFMVYLQKENIIDESGMPKERFSAEFPKEGPSILRIQQVVRGDSAAYFCASSRREANYGYTFGSGTRLTVV.

This chain links TRBV15 with TRBJ2-1; D might be TRBD2 (7 bases). Between the trimmed V and J ends, which lost 1 base and 4 bases, there was a span of 17 bases. CDR3 length equals 17 residues. Germline CDR1 reads LNHNV; CDR2 reads YYDKDF (reference sequence). The CDR3: CATSRVGGLAQYNEQFF. The CDR3, as DNA: TGTGCCACCAGCAGAGTGGGGGGGCTAGCCCAATACAATGAGCAGTTCTTC.

The chain carries TRBV5-1 and TRBJ1-1; no reliable D call. Germline loops: CDR1 SGHRS, CDR2 YFSETQ. CDR3 size: 14 residues. Trimming removed 0 bases from V and 3 bases from J, with 9 bases in between. CDR3 DNA: TGCGCCAGCAGCTTGGGGTTCCGGTACACTGAAGCTTTCTTT. Translated, it gives CASSLGFRYTEAFF.

The chain recombines TRBV7-9 with TRBJ2-1; 8 positions agree with TRBD2. This CDR3 has 14 residues. Germline CDR1 and CDR2: SEHNR and FQNEAQ (reference sequence). V was clipped by 6 bases and J by 6 bases; unmatched bases: 7. The DNA of the CDR3 is TGTGCCAGCAGTGCGGGAGGAGGTATCAATGAGCAGTTCTTC. Translation: CASSAGGGINEQFF.

V is TRBV7-6 and J is TRBJ2-5; 8 nucleotides agree with TRBD2. This CDR3 region has 16 residues. J was trimmed by 5 bases and V by 2 bases; bases with no gene match: 10. Germline CDR1 SGHVS, CDR2 FNYEAQ. In DNA, the CDR3 is TGTGCCAGCAGCTTATACGCGACTAGCGCCCCGGAGACCCAGTACTTC. Its translation is CASSLYATSAPETQYF. Full variable domain (remainder filled in from reference TRBV7-6 and TRBJ2-5): GAGVSQSPRYKVTKRGQDVALRCDPISGHVSLYWYRQALGQGPEFLTYFNYEAQQDKSGLPNDRFSAERPEGSISTLTIQRTEQRDSAMYRCASSLYATSAPETQYFGPGTRLLVL.

The J gene is TRBJ2-1, the V gene TRBV7-8; 9 nucleotides match TRBD1. The germline CDR1 and CDR2 sequences are SGHVS and FQNEAQ. Unmatched junction bases numbered 12, after V lost 5 bases and J lost 10 bases. This CDR3 contains 15 residues. The chain's CDR3 is CASSSRTGEIGEQFF. For the CDR3, the DNA is TGTGCCAGCAGCAGCCGGACAGGGGAAATTGGGGAGCAGTTCTTC.

V is TRBV28 and J is TRBJ1-5; no reliable D call. CDR3 length: 14 amino acids. V lost 2 bases, J lost 5 bases, and 10 bases lay in between. Germline V gene data show CDR1 as MDHEN and CDR2 as SYDVKM. The CDR3 sequence is CASSLRPPYQPQHF. The DNA for the CDR3 is TGTGCCAGCAGTTTAAGGCCCCCTTATCAGCCCCAGCATTTT.

This clone was recorded only once. V usage is TRBV5-4 and J usage is TRBJ1-1; D is possibly TRBD1 (5 bases). Germline-derived CDR1 and CDR2 are SGHNT and YYREEE (reference sequence). The CDR3 totals 14 residues. The V end lost 0 bases, the J end lost 0 bases, and 6 bases lay between the germline ends. CDR3 in DNA: TGTGCCAGCAGCTTGGTGGGGGTGAACACTGAAGCTTTCTTT. Translating gives CASSLVGVNTEAFF.

Written as DNA, the CDR3 is TGTGCCACCAGCAGAGTCCTAATCGTTTCGGGAGATGAGCAGTTCTTC. As protein: CATSRVLIVSGDEQFF. V usage is TRBV15 and J usage is TRBJ2-1, with TRBD2 as a possible D gene (6 bases). This CDR3 spans 16 amino acids. V dropped 1 base and J dropped 8 bases, with 18 bases sitting between them. Germline-derived CDR1 and CDR2 are LNHNV and YYDKDF (reference sequence).